This T cell receptor (beta chain) derives from a study of T cells in Graves' hyperthyroidism and ophthalmopathy. Newly diagnosed hyperthyroidism patients aged 18 to 65 years had disease lasting under 2 months. This clonotype was observed at least ten times. The CDR3 length is 16 residues. The germline CDR1 and CDR2 sequences are ENHRY and SYGVKD. V lost 3 bases to trimming and J lost 2 bases, with 16 bases between them. There were TCR beta CDR3 regions amplified from RNA transcripts. HTBI primers were the set used in a first-round RT-PCR of the TCR CDR3. TCRdb re-derived calls from the multiplex PCR reads in MiXCR, one entry per CDR3 protein. The repertoire holds approximately 700,000 distinct CDR3 sequences, with less than 20% as singletons.

This sequence joins TRBV10-3 and TRBJ1-2; D is undetermined. This TCR was recovered from a man younger than 30 with Graves' hyperthyroidism. The sample comprised blood. The CDR3 loop reads CAISDRAAEKNYGYTF. The CDR3 bases are TGTGCCATCAGTGATCGGGCCGCCGAAAAAAACTATGGCTACACCTTC.